Presented here are 8 T cell receptor beta chains from one specimen sequenced in a study of T cell responses to AZD1222 COVID-19 vaccine. Clones were sequenced by immunoSEQ multiplex PCR, and TCRdb holds only the in-frame ones, with some missing. This repertoire shows some 160,000 clones, roughly 92% found once; its top ten account for 1.6%. The sequences come from peripheral blood, collected on day 0 of AZD1222 vaccination. Receptor source: an adult in good health.

This chain uses TRBV12-3 or TRBV12-4 with TRBJ2-4; D assignment may be TRBD1 or TRBD2 (5 bases each). The CDR3 runs to 13 residues. The V gene lost 7 bases and the J gene lost 4 bases, with 11 bases spanning the gap. CDR3 in DNA: TGTGCCAGCACCTCGGGACCGAAAAACATTCAGTACTTC. This encodes CASTSGPKNIQYF.

The rearrangement links TRBV6-4 to TRBJ2-7, with TRBD2 identical over 10 bases. This CDR3 comprises 13 residues. With V trimmed by 6 bases and J by 5 bases, 4 bases remained unmatched. CDR1 and CDR2 (germline): MRHNA, SNTAGT. CDR3 loop: CASSRTSGHEQYF. Written as DNA, the CDR3 is TGTGCCAGCAGCCGGACTAGCGGCCACGAGCAGTACTTC.

The V gene is TRBV12-5, the J gene TRBJ1-5; TRBD1 might be the D (5 bases). The V and J ends lost 7 bases and 8 bases respectively, with 18 bases between them. The CDR3 consists of 14 residues. The germline CDR1 and CDR2 sequences are LGHNT and FRNRAP. The CDR3 loop reads CASARDLRGEPQHF. The CDR3 DNA reads as TGTGCTAGTGCTCGGGACCTTCGGGGTGAGCCCCAGCATTTT.

The chain's CDR3 is CASSSDGNTEAFF. The CDR3 region has the DNA TGTGCCAGCAGCTCGGACGGCAACACTGAAGCTTTCTTT. The chain carries TRBV7-9 and TRBJ1-1; D ambiguous. This CDR3 comprises 13 residues. V lost 4 bases to trimming and J lost 2 bases, with 8 bases between them. Germline V CDR1 and CDR2: SEHNR, FQNEAQ (reference sequence). Full variable domain (outside the CDR3, taken from reference TRBV7-9 and TRBJ1-1): DTGVSQNPRHKITKRGQNVTFRCDPISEHNRLYWYRQTLGQGPEFLTYFQNEAQLEKSRLLSDRFSAERPKGSFSTLEIQRTEQGDSAMYLCASSSDGNTEAFFGQGTRLTVV.

The gene calls are TRBV19 and TRBJ1-6, with 10 bases identical to TRBD1. The CDR3 contains 15 residues. Germline values: CDR1 LNHDA, CDR2 SQIVND (reference sequence). The V gene end was trimmed by 4 bases and the J gene end by 9 bases; junction bases not matched to a gene: 6. The DNA of the CDR3 is TGTGCCAGTAGTAAGGGGAGACAGGGGGCTTCACCCCTCCACTTT. It translates to CASSKGRQGASPLHF.

This chain connects TRBV5-1 to TRBJ1-2; a possible D gene is TRBD1 (6 bases). Germline lookup yields CDR1 SGHRS and CDR2 YFSETQ. The CDR3 is made up of 14 amino acids. V dropped 0 bases and J dropped 8 bases, with 14 bases sitting between them. The CDR3 sequence is CASSLAGQSGGYTF. CDR3 nucleotides: TGCGCCAGCAGCTTGGCCGGACAGTCGGGGGGCTACACCTTC.

This CDR3 is CASSLVARGGRNTGELFF. DNA of the CDR3: TGTGCCAGCAGCTTAGTGGCGCGAGGAGGTAGGAACACCGGGGAGCTGTTTTTT. This rearrangement joins TRBV7-9 to TRBJ2-2; tentative D call: TRBD2 (5 bases). Trimming shortened V by 1 base and J by 1 base, and 16 bases separated the two germline ends. The CDR3 runs to 18 residues. Germline V gene lookup returns CDR1 SEHNR and CDR2 FQNEAQ (reference sequence).

V and J are TRBV12-3 or TRBV12-4 and TRBJ1-2; D call uncertain. The ends were cut back, 6 bases at V and 4 bases at J, with 9 bases in the middle. The CDR3 sequence is 12 residues long. Here the CDR3 reads CASSRSPYGYTF. The CDR3 nucleotides read TGTGCCAGCAGCCGATCCCCCTATGGCTACACCTTC.